Listed below are T cell receptor beta chains from one sample, sequenced in a study of blood T cell repertoires in COVID-19. Profiled with immunoSEQ multiplex PCR; TCRdb holds only in-frame clones, not every one. Here the sample spans a few hundred thousand clones, 82% being singletons. Sequenced: peripheral blood. All receptors derive from a woman over 75 with acute or convalescent COVID-19. The CDR3 runs from the conserved cysteine through the conserved F or W. The D gene is left open where the match is weak.

J,V,D,DNA,CDR3
TRBJ1-1,TRBV10-3,-,TGTGCCATCAGTGGCGGGGCCTATGAAGCTTTCTTT,CAISGGAYEAFF
TRBJ1-1,TRBV2,-,TGTGCCAGCAGTGTGGCAGGGTTCCAAGATGCTTTCTTT,CASSVAGFQDAFF
TRBJ1-3,TRBV6-5,TRBD1,TGTGCCAGCAATACAGGGGACGGTAACACCATATATTTT,CASNTGDGNTIYF
TRBJ2-6,TRBV24-1,TRBD1,TGTGCCAAAACCGGGACAGGGTCCTCTGGGGCCAACGTCCTGACTTTC,CAKTGTGSSGANVLTF
TRBJ1-3,TRBV5-4,-,TGTGCCAGCAGCTTGGTACCCGGGGGAGGTGGAAACACCATATATTTT,CASSLVPGGGGNTIYF
TRBJ2-2,TRBV7-8,-,TGTGCCAGCAGTCTAAGGGGGGGAACCGGGGAGCTGTTTTTT,CASSLRGGTGELFF
TRBJ1-2,TRBV27,TRBD1,TGTGCCAGCAGCCCGGGACAGGCACCTTATGGCTACACCTTC,CASSPGQAPYGYTF
TRBJ1-3,TRBV13,TRBD1,TGTGCCAGCAGCGAGACAGGGCAGGGAAACACCATATATTTT,CASSETGQGNTIYF
TRBJ1-1,TRBV5-1,-,TGCGCCAGCAGCCCCGAAGCTGACACTGAAGCTTTCTTT,CASSPEADTEAFF
TRBJ1-1,TRBV7-9,-,TGTGCCAGCACCCCGACAGTCAACACTGAAGCTTTCTTT,CASTPTVNTEAFF
TRBJ1-1,TRBV19,-,TGTGCCAGTAGTATAAATTGGCGGAGGACTGAAGCTTTCTTT,CASSINWRRTEAFF